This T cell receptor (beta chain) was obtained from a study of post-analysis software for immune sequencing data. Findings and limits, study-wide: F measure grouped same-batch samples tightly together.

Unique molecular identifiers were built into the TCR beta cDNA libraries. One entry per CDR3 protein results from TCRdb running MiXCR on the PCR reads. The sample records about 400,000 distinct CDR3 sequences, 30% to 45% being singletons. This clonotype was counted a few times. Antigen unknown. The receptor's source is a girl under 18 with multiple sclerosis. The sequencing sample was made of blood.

CDR3 DNA: TGTGCCAGCAGTTCCCAACAGGGGGCAGGGGAGACCCAGTACTTC. Protein: CASSSQQGAGETQYF. J is TRBJ2-5 and V is TRBV12-3 or TRBV12-4; TRBD1 matches at 9 bases. The CDR3 sequence is 15 residues long. V shed 4 bases and J 5 bases; nucleotides not matched to a gene: 8.